The 32 T cell receptor beta chains in this list originate from one sample, sequenced in a study of blood T cell repertoires in COVID-19. Sequencing was performed with immunoSEQ multiplex PCR; in TCRdb, only in-frame clones are kept and a portion is missing. Among 130,000 to 150,000 clones listed, 80% to 90% were seen once. The material sequenced was peripheral blood. Receptors were obtained from a man younger than 30 with COVID-19, enrolled during active disease.

The chain has TRBV12-3 or TRBV12-4 and TRBJ1-5; D gene unclear. V was trimmed by 2 bases and J by 2 bases, leaving 4 bases between them. The CDR3 is made up of 13 amino acids. This chain's CDR3 is CASSLHGNQPQHF. As DNA, the CDR3 is TGTGCCAGCAGTTTACATGGCAATCAGCCCCAGCATTTT.

The chain carries TRBV7-8 and TRBJ2-7, with 7 bases that match TRBD1. Germline lookup yields CDR1 SGHVS and CDR2 FQNEAQ. V dropped 4 bases and J dropped 2; count of bases not matched to a gene: 2. This CDR3 spans 13 amino acids. The CDR3, as DNA: TGTGCCAGCAGCTACGACAGGGCCTACGAGCAGTACTTC. This translates into CASSYDRAYEQYF.

This clone has only one observation. This chain links TRBV10-3 with TRBJ1-5; TRBD1 is a possible D gene (5 bases). The CDR3 length is 13 residues. Trimming took 3 bases from V and 4 from J, leaving 7 bases between them. Germline V gene data show CDR1 as ENHRY and CDR2 as SYGVKD. For the CDR3, the DNA is TGTGCCATCAGTGACGGGGGAAATCAGCCCCAGCATTTT. It is translated as CAISDGGNQPQHF.

The V gene is TRBV4-1, the J gene TRBJ1-6; D call uncertain. Trimming removed 4 bases at V and 7 bases at J, with 8 bases between. Per germline, CDR1 MGHRA and CDR2 YSYEKL. The CDR3 has 13 amino acids. CDR3 sequence: CASSPAGNSPLHF. DNA of the CDR3: TGCGCCAGCAGCCCTGCAGGCAATTCACCCCTCCACTTT.

The genes are TRBV28 and TRBJ2-1, with TRBD2 identical over 9 bases. V was clipped by 5 bases and J by 0 bases; unmatched bases: 2. Germline CDR1 is MDHEN and CDR2 is SYDVKM. There are 15 residues in the CDR3. The CDR3 sequence: CASSPLAGSYNEQFF. The CDR3 bases are TGTGCCAGCAGTCCACTAGCGGGCTCCTACAATGAGCAGTTCTTC.

The chain joins TRBV28 to TRBJ2-5; 9 nucleotides match TRBD1. Germline CDR1 is MDHEN and CDR2 is SYDVKM. The CDR3 covers 15 residues. After removal of 7 bases from V and 4 bases from J, the junction contained 10 bases not matched to a gene. The CDR3 loop is CASTTGGASPETQYF. The CDR3 DNA sequence: TGTGCCAGCACTACAGGGGGCGCGAGTCCAGAGACCCAGTACTTC.

This clone was seen only once. This chain joins TRBV4-1 and TRBJ2-1, with 8 nucleotides matching TRBD2. The CDR3 contains 15 residues. CDR1 is MGHRA and CDR2 is YSYEKL in the germline V gene. Unmatched junction bases numbered 8, after V lost 6 bases and J lost 4 bases. CDR3: CASRKAGEWYNEQFF. The CDR3, as DNA: TGCGCCAGCAGAAAAGCGGGAGAGTGGTACAATGAGCAGTTCTTC.

CDR3: CASSQEGGTEAFF. CDR3 nucleotides: TGTGCCAGCAGCCAAGAGGGGGGCACTGAAGCTTTCTTT. The J gene is TRBJ1-1, the V gene TRBV4-2; maybe TRBD1 (5 bases). V was shortened by 0 bases and J by 4 bases, with 6 bases between the two germline ends. The CDR3 contains 13 residues. The germline V gene has CDR1 LGHNA and CDR2 YNFKEQ.

The chain couples TRBV24-1 to TRBJ2-6, with D perhaps matching TRBD1 (7 bases). This CDR3 is built from 15 residues. Per the germline V gene, CDR1 is KGHDR and CDR2 is SFDVKD. Between the trimmed V and J ends, which lost 7 bases and 0 bases, there was a span of 9 bases. The CDR3 reads CATSQGGSGANVLTF. In nucleotides, the CDR3 is TGTGCCACCAGCCAGGGGGGCTCTGGGGCCAACGTCCTGACTTTC.

V gene TRBV11-2 combines with J gene TRBJ2-1, with 7 bases identical to TRBD2. Germline CDR1 reads SGHAT; CDR2 reads FQNNGV. J lost 6 bases, V lost 2 bases, and 4 bases had no gene match. This CDR3 is 14 amino acids long. The CDR3 DNA sequence: TGTGCCAGCAGCTTAATCCGCGGGAGCAATGAGCAGTTCTTC. It translates to CASSLIRGSNEQFF.

The CDR3 DNA is TGTGCCAGTAGTATGAGTAGCGGGGTCTACAATGAGCAGTTCTTC. Residues: CASSMSSGVYNEQFF. The chain uses TRBV19 and TRBJ2-1, with 8 bases aligning to TRBD2. This CDR3 spans 15 amino acids. Trimming cost V 3 bases and J 3 bases; bases outside gene matches: 4. CDR1 is LNHDA, CDR2 SQIVND, per germline (reference sequence).

This chain connects TRBV6-1 to TRBJ2-7, with TRBD1 identical over 9 bases. V lost 0 bases, J lost 2 bases, and 2 bases stayed unmatched. Germline V gene data show CDR1 as MNHNS and CDR2 as SASEGT. CDR3 length equals 15 residues. As DNA, the CDR3 is TGTGCCAGCAGTGAAGCTGGGACAGGGCCCTACGAGCAGTACTTC. It encodes CASSEAGTGPYEQYF.

The V gene is TRBV6-5, the J gene TRBJ1-2, with 10 positions matching TRBD1. From germline, CDR1 is MNHEY and CDR2 SVGAGI. CDR3 length: 15 amino acids. With V trimmed by 6 bases and J by 3 bases, 7 bases remained unmatched. The CDR3 DNA follows: TGTGCCAGCAGCACCGGGACAGGGGAGGACTATGGCTACACCTTC. Protein product: CASSTGTGEDYGYTF.

This clone was observed a few times. The rearrangement uses TRBV9 and TRBJ2-5; D possibly corresponds to TRBD2 (6 bases). The CDR3 contains 16 residues. V gave up 0 bases and J gave up 4 bases, with 16 bases separating them. The germline V gene encodes CDR1 SGDLS and CDR2 YYNGEE. CDR3 region: CASSVAAGSAPETQYF. CDR3 bases: TGTGCCAGCAGCGTAGCGGCGGGATCCGCCCCAGAGACCCAGTACTTC.

This clone has only one observation. V gene TRBV15 combines with J gene TRBJ1-3; TRBD1 is a possible D gene (6 bases). The CDR3 extends over 14 amino acids. The ends were cut back, 2 bases at V and 2 bases at J, with 7 bases in the middle. The germline V gene has CDR1 LNHNV and CDR2 YYDKDF (reference sequence). DNA for the CDR3: TGTGCCACCAGCAGACAGGGGCCTGGAAACACCATATATTTT. This codes for CATSRQGPGNTIYF. Full variable domain (missing parts from reference TRBV15 and TRBJ1-3): DAMVIQNPRYQVTQFGKPVTLSCSQTLNHNVMYWYQQKSSQAPKLLFHYYDKDFNNEADTPDNFQSRRPNTSFCFLDIRSPGLGDTAMYLCATSRQGPGNTIYFGEGSWLTVV.

The rearrangement joins TRBV28 to TRBJ2-2, with TRBD2 identical over 7 bases. V trimming: 6 bases; J trimming: 6 bases; junction bases outside the gene matches: 7. Germline assignment: CDR1 MDHEN and CDR2 SYDVKM. The CDR3 totals 14 residues. DNA for the CDR3: TGTGCCAGCAGGGCGGTTGGGGGGGCCGGGGAGCTGTTTTTT. Protein: CASRAVGGAGELFF.

This chain links TRBV27 with TRBJ1-1, with 8 bases fitting TRBD1. CDR1 and CDR2 from the germline V gene are MNHEY and SMNVEV (reference sequence). This CDR3 spans 15 amino acids. After removal of 3 bases from V and 4 bases from J, the junction contained 7 bases not matched to a gene. In nucleotides, the CDR3 is TGTGCCAGCAGTTTCTCCCGCAGGGGGCGCACTGAAGCTTTCTTT. Its translation is CASSFSRRGRTEAFF.

The gene calls are TRBV3-1 (or the pseudogene TRBV3-2) and TRBJ1-3; tentatively, D is TRBD1 (5 bases). The V end was cut by 5 bases, the J end by 4 bases, with 12 bases between. Germline V CDR1 and CDR2: LGHDT, YNNKEL (reference sequence). The CDR3 has 14 residues. CDR3 coding DNA: TGTGCCAGCAGCTTCGGGGGTAACGGAAACACCATATATTTT. Protein sequence: CASSFGGNGNTIYF.

There are a few counts of this clone. The J gene is TRBJ1-1, the V gene TRBV5-1, with D perhaps TRBD1 (5 bases). In germline, CDR1 is SGHRS, CDR2 YFSETQ. This CDR3 has 12 amino acids. Trimming took 0 bases from V and 11 from J, leaving 11 bases between them. The CDR3 region has the DNA TGCGCCAGCAGCTTGGCCGGGGGAGACGCTTTCTTT. Protein sequence: CASSLAGGDAFF. Variable domain in full (rest from reference TRBV5-1 and TRBJ1-1): KAGVTQTPRYLIKTRGQQVTLSCSPISGHRSVSWYQQTPGQGLQFLFEYFSETQRNKGNFPGRFSGRQFSNSRSEMNVSTLELGDSALYLCASSLAGGDAFFGQGTRLTVV.

The count of this clone is one. The chain is built from TRBV7-3 and TRBJ2-7, with a weak D call TRBD2 (7 bases). CDR1 is SGHTA and CDR2 is FQGTGA in the germline V gene. The ends were cut back, 5 bases at V and 5 bases at J, with 19 bases in the middle. The CDR3 length is 15 residues. The CDR3 nucleotides are TGTGCCAGCAGCCCTGGGGGGGCGGGCAAGGACGAGCAGTACTTC. Its translation is CASSPGGAGKDEQYF.

This clone was observed once. The chain links TRBV28 to TRBJ1-2; a weak D match, TRBD1 (6 bases). This CDR3 is built from 16 residues. CDR1 is MDHEN, CDR2 SYDVKM, per germline. With 1 base removed from V and 4 bases from J, the gap between germline ends came to 16 bases. The CDR3: CASSLFAGGLSYGYTF. The CDR3 DNA reads as TGTGCCAGCAGTTTATTCGCGGGGGGGCTCAGCTATGGCTACACCTTC.

V and J are TRBV13 and TRBJ2-7, with a possible D match to TRBD1 (8 bases). This CDR3 region has 15 residues. Looked up from germline, CDR1 is PRHDT and CDR2 is FYEKMQ (reference sequence). The ends were cut back, 2 bases at V and 3 bases at J, with 14 bases in the middle. The CDR3 loop is CASSLFNRGGYEQYF. In DNA, the CDR3 is TGTGCCAGCAGCTTATTCAACAGGGGGGGCTACGAGCAGTACTTC.

V usage is TRBV27 and J usage is TRBJ2-2; perhaps TRBD1 as D (7 bases). This CDR3 spans 15 amino acids. The V end was cut by 5 bases, the J end by 7 bases, with 17 bases between. The germline CDR1 and CDR2 sequences are MNHEY and SMNVEV (reference sequence). The CDR3 loop is CASSLRQGGDGELFF. CDR3 DNA sequence: TGTGCCAGCAGTCTTCGACAGGGCGGGGACGGGGAGCTGTTTTTT.

The genes are TRBV11-2 and TRBJ2-7; 7 bases are shared with TRBD1. The V gene end was trimmed by 5 bases and the J gene end by 5 bases; junction bases not matched to a gene: 9. CDR1 SGHAT and CDR2 FQNNGV come from the germline V gene. This CDR3 spans 14 amino acids. CDR3 in DNA: TGTGCCAGCAGCAAGGGGTTGGGGACAGACGAGCAGTACTTC. This translates into CASSKGLGTDEQYF.

The chain couples TRBV4-3 to TRBJ2-2, with 11 bases lining up with TRBD2. This CDR3 is 16 amino acids long. CDR1 and CDR2 from the germline V gene are LGHNA and YSLEER. V was clipped by 1 base and J by 7 bases; unmatched bases: 5. CDR3 nucleotides: TGCGCCAGCAGCCAAGGGCTAGCGGGAGGCATCGGGGAGCTGTTTTTT. It translates to CASSQGLAGGIGELFF.

The V gene is TRBV29-1, the J gene TRBJ2-7, with TRBD2 as a possible D gene (7 bases). The CDR3 has 15 amino acids. V gave up 4 bases and J gave up 4 bases, with 20 bases separating them. Germline-derived CDR1 and CDR2 are SQVTM and ANQGSEA. Here the CDR3 reads CSVGGGPRQMYEQYF. The CDR3 DNA is TGCAGCGTTGGGGGGGGGCCCCGTCAAATGTACGAGCAGTACTTC.

The rearrangement joins TRBV10-2 to TRBJ2-7; 9 bases align to TRBD1. Per germline, CDR1 WSHSY and CDR2 SAAADI. The CDR3 sequence is 17 residues long. With 3 bases clipped from V and 4 bases from J, the junction kept 13 bases outside the gene matches. The CDR3 nucleotides read TGCGCCAGCAGTGACATCGCTTCCGGGACAGGGTTGTACGAGCAGTACTTC. It codes for CASSDIASGTGLYEQYF.

The CDR3 coding sequence is TGCGCCAGCAGCCCGAGACGGCGCGGGAGTGGTGACACCGGGGAGCTGTTTTTT. Encoded protein: CASSPRRRGSGDTGELFF. The chain recombines TRBV4-1 with TRBJ2-2; TRBD2 aligns across 7 bases. The J segment lost 3 bases and the V segment lost 4 bases, leaving 14 bases of the junction unmatched. Germline CDR1 and CDR2: MGHRA and YSYEKL. CDR3 length: 18 amino acids.

The gene calls are TRBV13 and TRBJ2-5, with a possible D match to TRBD2 (5 bases). Germline CDR1 PRHDT, CDR2 FYEKMQ (reference sequence). This CDR3 is 13 amino acids long. Trimming cost V 5 bases and J 5 bases, with 12 bases left between them. The CDR3 bases are TGTGCCAGCAGCACGGGGAGTGTGGAGACCCAGTACTTC. Amino acids: CASSTGSVETQYF.

The chain is built from TRBV7-2 and TRBJ2-7; 8 positions match TRBD1. The CDR3 totals 15 residues. Germline CDR1 SGHTA, CDR2 FQGNSA. Trimming cost V 8 bases and J 3 bases; bases outside gene matches: 12. The CDR3 region has the DNA TGTGCCAGCTCCCGAGGGCAGGGGGCGCGCTACGAGCAGTACTTC. It specifies CASSRGQGARYEQYF. The entire variable domain, with the rest obtained from reference TRBV7-2 and TRBJ2-7, is as follows: GAGVSQSPSNKVTEKGKDVELRCDPISGHTALYWYRQSLGQGLEFLIYFQGNSAPDKSGLPSDRFSAERTGGSVSTLTIQRTQQEDSAVYLCASSRGQGARYEQYFGPGTRLTVT.

This chain connects TRBV2 to TRBJ2-7, with 8 bases matching TRBD2. With V trimmed by 2 bases and J by 2 bases, 11 bases remained unmatched. The germline gives CDR1 SNHLY, CDR2 FYNNEI. The CDR3 consists of 17 residues. The CDR3 region has the DNA TGTGCCAGCAGTGAATTGCTACCTTTAGCGGGACCCTACGAGCAGTACTTC. Translated, it gives CASSELLPLAGPYEQYF.

This sequence joins TRBV5-1 and TRBJ2-1; no clear D. Germline CDR1 SGHRS, CDR2 YFSETQ. Trimming took off 4 bases at V and 6 bases at J, with 8 bases between the two ends. CDR3 size: 12 residues. The CDR3 nucleotides are TGCGCCAGCAGCCTTGGCCGCAATGAGCAGTTCTTC. Translating it yields CASSLGRNEQFF.